This TCR beta chain comes out of a study of CD8+CD57+ T cells in acquired aplastic anemia. Study-wide context: The study obtained an average of about 3.1 ug of DNA from sorted CD4+ and CD8+ cells. The study's findings and limits: Patients had around 28 CD8+ CDR3 sequences in common with controls (the shared set).

The table lists this clonotype with many counts. Its antigen remains unknown. Before being chosen for sequencing, patients had shown CD8+CD57+ cell expansion by flow cytometry. The cohort consisted entirely of patients having severe acquired aplastic anemia. Therapy had not been given to patients before blood sampling. The study profiled TCR beta VDJ and CDR3 using genomic DNA as template. TCRdb re-analysed the reads in MiXCR, keeping a single row per CDR3 protein. The sample has approximately 180,000 distinct CDR3 sequences, roughly 50% seen once. The sequenced sample consisted of sorted CD4+, CD8+, or CD8+CD57+ T cells (not recorded which) from PBMCs. The TCR comes from a human donor with aplastic anemia.

The CDR3 DNA follows: TGTGCCAGCAGCCCACTAGCGGGAGCCCGCAATGAGCAGTTCTTC. Its protein product is CASSPLAGARNEQFF. The rearrangement links TRBV11-2 to TRBJ2-1; 11 nucleotides line up with TRBD2. Germline trimming cut 5 bases from V and 6 bases from J; bases unmatched to any gene: 6. Germline V gene data show CDR1 as SGHAT and CDR2 as FQNNGV. The CDR3 sequence is 15 residues long.